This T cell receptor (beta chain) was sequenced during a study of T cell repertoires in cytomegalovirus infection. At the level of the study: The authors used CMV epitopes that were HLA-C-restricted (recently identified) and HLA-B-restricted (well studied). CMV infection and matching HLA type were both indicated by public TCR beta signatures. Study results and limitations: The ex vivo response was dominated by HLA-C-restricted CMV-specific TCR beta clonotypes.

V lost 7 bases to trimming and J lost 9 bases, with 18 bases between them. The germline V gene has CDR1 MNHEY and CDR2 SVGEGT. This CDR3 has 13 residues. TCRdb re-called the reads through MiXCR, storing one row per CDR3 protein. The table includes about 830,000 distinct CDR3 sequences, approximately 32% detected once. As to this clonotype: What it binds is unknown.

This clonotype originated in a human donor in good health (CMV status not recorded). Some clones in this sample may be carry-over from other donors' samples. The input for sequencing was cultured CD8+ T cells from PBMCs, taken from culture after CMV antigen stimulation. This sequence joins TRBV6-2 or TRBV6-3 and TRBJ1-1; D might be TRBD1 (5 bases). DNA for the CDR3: TGTGCCAGCACGGCGACCCCGGGACCGAAAGCTTTCTTT. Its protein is CASTATPGPKAFF.